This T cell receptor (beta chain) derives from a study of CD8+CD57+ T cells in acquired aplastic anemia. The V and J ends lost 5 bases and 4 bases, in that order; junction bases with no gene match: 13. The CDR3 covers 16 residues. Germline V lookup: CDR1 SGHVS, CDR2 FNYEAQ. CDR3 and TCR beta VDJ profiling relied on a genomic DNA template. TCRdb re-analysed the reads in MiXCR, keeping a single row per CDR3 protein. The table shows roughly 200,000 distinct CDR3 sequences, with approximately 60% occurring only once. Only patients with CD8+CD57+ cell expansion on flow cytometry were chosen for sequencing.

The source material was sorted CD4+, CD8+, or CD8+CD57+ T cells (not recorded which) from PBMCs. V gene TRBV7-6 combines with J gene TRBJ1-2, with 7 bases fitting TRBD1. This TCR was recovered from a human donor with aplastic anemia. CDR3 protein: CASSTRPTGTAYGYTF. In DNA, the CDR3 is TGTGCCAGCAGCACGCGCCCAACCGGGACAGCCTATGGCTACACCTTC.